Below are 19 T cell receptor beta chains sequenced from a single sample in a study of blood T cell repertoires in COVID-19. Sequencing was performed with immunoSEQ multiplex PCR; in TCRdb, only in-frame clones are kept and a portion is missing. The table records around 170,000 clones, around 86% of them present only once. The material sequenced was PBMCs or T cells enriched from blood (not recorded which). These receptors came from a woman under 40 who had recovered from COVID-19.

This sequence joins TRBV4-2 and TRBJ2-2, with TRBD2 matching over 7 bases. The CDR3 is 18 residues long. The junction had 15 bases not matched to a gene; V was cut back by 0 bases and J by 8 bases. Germline V gene data show CDR1 as LGHNA and CDR2 as YNFKEQ. CDR3 nucleotides: TGTGCCAGCAGCCAAGATCGGACTAGTGTTTGGTTTACTGGGGAGCTGTTTTTT. It encodes CASSQDRTSVWFTGELFF.

The rearrangement joins TRBV15 to TRBJ2-1, with 11 nucleotides matching TRBD2. Germline V gives CDR1 LNHNV, CDR2 YYDKDF (reference sequence). V was clipped by 0 bases and J by 0 bases; unmatched bases: 4. The CDR3 totals 18 residues. The CDR3 spells CATSRDIAGGSSYNEQFF. CDR3 bases: TGTGCCACCAGCAGAGACATAGCGGGAGGGTCCTCCTACAATGAGCAGTTCTTC.

The chain employs TRBV7-2 and TRBJ2-3; 9 nucleotides align to TRBD1. With 1 base clipped from V and 6 bases from J, the junction kept 5 bases outside the gene matches. The CDR3 length is 15 residues. CDR1 and CDR2 (germline): SGHTA, FQGNSA. The CDR3 coding sequence is TGTGCCAGCAGCTTAGTTAGGACAGGGGACGATACGCAGTATTTT. It translates to CASSLVRTGDDTQYF.

This sequence joins TRBV28 and TRBJ2-7; 8 bases line up with TRBD2. This CDR3 has 14 residues. The germline V gene encodes CDR1 MDHEN and CDR2 SYDVKM. The ends lost 7 bases at V and 7 bases at J; junction bases unmatched: 12. This CDR3 is CASTLPGLGVEQYF. The CDR3 nucleotides read TGTGCCAGCACCCTTCCGGGACTAGGTGTTGAGCAGTACTTC.

The chain uses TRBV5-1 and TRBJ1-1, with 8 positions matching TRBD1. Trimming cost V 1 base and J 6 bases; bases outside gene matches: 5. This CDR3 comprises 14 residues. CDR1 is SGHRS and CDR2 is YFSETQ in the germline V gene. The CDR3: CASSLRTGPAEAFF. In DNA form, the CDR3 reads TGCGCCAGCAGCTTGAGGACAGGGCCCGCTGAAGCTTTCTTT.

This sequence joins TRBV29-1 and TRBJ2-1; the match to TRBD2 covers 7 bases. The length of the CDR3 is 13 residues. V was clipped by 1 base and J by 10 bases; unmatched bases: 7. CDR1 and CDR2 (germline): SQVTM, ANQGSEA. Written as DNA, the CDR3 is TGCAGCGTTGAAGTGGGACTAATTGTAGAGCAGTTCTTC. This gives the protein CSVEVGLIVEQFF.

The rearrangement links TRBV5-5 to TRBJ1-4; TRBD1 is a possible D gene (5 bases). Between the trimmed V and J ends, which lost 5 bases and 5 bases, there was a span of 19 bases. Looked up from germline, CDR1 is SGHKS and CDR2 is YYEKEE (reference sequence). This CDR3 is built from 16 residues. CDR3 amino acids: CASSPQRTNLNEKLFF. The CDR3 region has the DNA TGTGCCAGCAGTCCCCAACGGACAAACTTAAATGAAAAACTGTTTTTT.

The CDR3 protein is CASSPGRGNRSPLHF. CDR3 nucleotide sequence: TGTGCCAGCAGCCCTGGGAGGGGAAATAGATCACCCCTCCACTTT. This chain links TRBV7-2 with TRBJ1-6; a weak D match, TRBD1 (5 bases). CDR3 length: 15 residues. V was clipped by 5 bases and J by 10 bases, with 18 bases between them. CDR1 and CDR2 (germline): SGHTA, FQGNSA.

In its sample, this clone was seen once. This chain joins TRBV11-3 and TRBJ2-3; D perhaps matches TRBD1 (6 bases). Between the trimmed V and J ends, which lost 0 bases and 7 bases, there was a span of 14 bases. The CDR3 runs 15 residues. CDR1 SGHNT and CDR2 YENEEA come from the germline V gene. CDR3 sequence reads: CASSLDSQGRNTQYF. The CDR3 DNA is TGTGCCAGCAGCTTAGATTCACAGGGTAGAAATACGCAGTATTTT. Full variable domain (outside the CDR3, taken from reference TRBV11-3 and TRBJ2-3): EAGVVQSPRYKIIEKKQPVAFWCNPISGHNTLYWYLQNLGQGPELLIRYENEEAVDDSQLPKDRFSAERLKGVDSTLKIQPAELGDSAVYLCASSLDSQGRNTQYFGPGTRLTVL.

The chain joins TRBV28 to TRBJ2-5; 10 bases align to TRBD2. Germline CDR1 MDHEN, CDR2 SYDVKM. This CDR3 spans 15 amino acids. V dropped 5 bases and J dropped 5; count of bases not matched to a gene: 8. CDR3 sequence: CASSPFSGRKETQYF. CDR3 nucleotide sequence: TGTGCCAGCAGTCCATTTAGCGGGAGGAAGGAGACCCAGTACTTC.

This rearrangement joins TRBV7-6 to TRBJ2-1; 11 bases match TRBD1. The ends lost 4 bases at V and 3 bases at J; junction bases unmatched: 2. The CDR3 spans 15 residues. CDR1 SGHVS and CDR2 FNYEAQ come from the germline V gene. CDR3 in amino acids: CASSSGTGGYNEQFF. DNA for the CDR3: TGTGCCAGCAGCTCCGGGACAGGGGGCTACAATGAGCAGTTCTTC.

This clone was detected only a few times. This chain connects TRBV2 to TRBJ2-7; possible D gene TRBD1, 5 bases. The CDR3 runs 14 residues. Germline CDR1 is SNHLY and CDR2 is FYNNEI. Trimming removed 7 bases from V and 3 bases from J, with 16 bases in between. The CDR3 loop reads CASNQGLGIYEQYF. Here the CDR3 DNA reads TGTGCCAGCAATCAGGGTCTAGGGATCTACGAGCAGTACTTC.

The chain links TRBV12-5 to TRBJ1-1; D is unclear. V lost 6 bases and J lost 0, with 5 bases in between. Germline assignment: CDR1 LGHNT and CDR2 FRNRAP. The CDR3 spans 12 residues. DNA of the CDR3: TGTGCTAGTGGCTATATGAACACTGAAGCTTTCTTT. It codes for CASGYMNTEAFF. The whole variable domain, remainder taken from reference TRBV12-5 and TRBJ1-1, is DARVTQTPRHKVTEMGQEVTMRCQPILGHNTVFWYRQTMMQGLELLAYFRNRAPLDDSGMPKDRFSAEMPDATLATLKIQPSEPRDSAVYFCASGYMNTEAFFGQGTRLTVV.

V and J are TRBV20-1 and TRBJ2-5, with 7 bases aligning to TRBD2. J was trimmed by 5 bases and V by 8 bases; bases with no gene match: 5. Germline CDR1 is DFQATT and CDR2 is SNEGSKA (reference sequence). CDR3 length: 11 amino acids. CDR3 protein: CSRDGRETQYF. The CDR3 DNA reads TGCAGTAGAGACGGGAGGGAGACCCAGTACTTC.

This clone occurred a few times. The gene calls are TRBV9 and TRBJ2-7, with D perhaps TRBD1 (6 bases). Germline CDR1 is SGDLS and CDR2 is YYNGEE. The CDR3 contains 13 residues. The V gene lost 3 bases and the J gene lost 6 bases, with 13 bases spanning the gap. CDR3 coding DNA: TGTGCCAGCAGCGCTACCTCAGGGGTCGAGCAGTACTTC. This gives the protein CASSATSGVEQYF.

V and J are TRBV28 and TRBJ1-5; possible D gene TRBD1, 6 bases. V lost 3 bases and J lost 1, with 16 bases in between. Germline assignment: CDR1 MDHEN and CDR2 SYDVKM. The CDR3 is 17 residues long. The CDR3 nucleotides are TGTGCCAGCAGTTTGCTTACCGGGACACAAAGCAATCAGCCCCAGCATTTT. It yields the protein CASSLLTGTQSNQPQHF.

In this sample, this clone turned up a few times. The chain carries TRBV3-1 (or the pseudogene TRBV3-2) and TRBJ1-5; D is possibly TRBD1 (5 bases). Trimming left V 1 base short and J 10 bases short, with 17 bases between. Germline V gene sequence: CDR1 LGHDT, CDR2 YNNKEL (reference sequence). CDR3 length: 15 amino acids. CDR3 coding DNA: TGTGCCAGCAGCCAAGGACAGCTAGTAAGGGTTCCCCAGCATTTT. Residues: CASSQGQLVRVPQHF.

The chain uses TRBV18 and TRBJ2-7; 9 bases match TRBD1. Germline V gene data show CDR1 as KGHSH and CDR2 as LQKENI. This CDR3 is built from 15 residues. V shed 0 bases and J 6 bases; nucleotides not matched to a gene: 6. The CDR3 loop reads CASSPPNRGLSEQYF. CDR3 coding DNA: TGTGCCAGCTCACCACCGAACAGGGGGCTCTCCGAGCAGTACTTC.

Worth noting for this clone: Mismatch with germline at one junction end may stem from a read error. The chain employs TRBV7-7 and TRBJ2-7; 10 bases are shared with TRBD2. The CDR3 has 20 amino acids. In germline, CDR1 is SSHAT, CDR2 FNYEAQ (reference sequence). This CDR3 reads CASSLEFGALAGEGVYEQYF. The CDR3 bases are TGTGCTAGCAGCTTAGAATTCGGCGCGCTAGCGGGAGAAGGCGTTTACGAGCAGTACTTC.